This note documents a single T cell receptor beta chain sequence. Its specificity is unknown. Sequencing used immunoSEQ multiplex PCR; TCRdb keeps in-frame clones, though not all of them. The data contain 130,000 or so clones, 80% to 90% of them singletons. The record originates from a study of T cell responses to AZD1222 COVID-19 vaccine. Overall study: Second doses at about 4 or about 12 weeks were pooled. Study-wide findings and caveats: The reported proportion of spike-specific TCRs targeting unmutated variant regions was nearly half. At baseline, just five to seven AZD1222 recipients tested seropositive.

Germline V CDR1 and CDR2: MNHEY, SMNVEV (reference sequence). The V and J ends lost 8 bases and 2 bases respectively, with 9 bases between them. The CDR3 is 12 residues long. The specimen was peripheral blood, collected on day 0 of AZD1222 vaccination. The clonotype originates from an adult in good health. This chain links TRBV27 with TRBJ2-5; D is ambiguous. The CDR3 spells CASRTVQETQYF. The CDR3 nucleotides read TGTGCCAGCCGGACGGTACAAGAGACCCAGTACTTC.